The T cell receptor (beta chain) described here comes from a study of cytomegalovirus exposure and HLA in healthy donors. The PCR contained 60 Vbeta and 13 Jbeta primers. Libraries were prepared by immunoSEQ multiplex PCR; TCRdb keeps only in-frame clonotypes and omits some of them. The sample yields roughly 180,000 clones, approximately 80% seen once. The V and J ends lost 1 base and 7 bases respectively, with 29 bases between them. Germline-derived CDR1 and CDR2 are MGHRA and YSYEKL. This CDR3 comprises 20 residues. Source material: PBMCs. The chain has TRBV4-1 and TRBJ1-3; perhaps TRBD1 as D (6 bases). The sequence was collected from a man younger than 35 in good health and CMV-seronegative. CDR3 in amino acids: CASSQGAAWGPKTYSNTIYF. In DNA form, the CDR3 reads TGCGCCAGCAGCCAAGGTGCGGCTTGGGGGCCCAAGACCTATTCGAACACCATATATTTT.